Listed below are T cell receptor beta chains from one sample, sequenced in a study of technical replicates of blood from a few donors. Profiling relied on immunoSEQ multiplex PCR, and the TCRdb table lists in-frame clones only, not all of them. Here the sample spans about 69,000 clones, over 75% being singletons. Source material: PBMCs. All receptors come from a human donor in good health. Some clones in this sample may be carry-over from other donors' samples. The CDR3 runs from the conserved cysteine through the conserved F or W. A D gene is named only where the DNA matches it firmly. The listing skips clone size in some rows; elsewhere it reads once, few, many or a size class.

TRBJ2-3	TRBV5-4	NA	few	TGTGCCAGCTCGGCCGGGGCTAGCGGCACAGATACGCAGTATTTT	CASSAGASGTDTQYF
TRBJ1-2	TRBV7-2	NA	NA	TGTGCCAGCAGCTTGCAGGGAAACCAGGGGTATGGCTACACCTTC	CASSLQGNQGYGYTF
TRBJ1-1	TRBV29-1	NA	NA	TGCAGCCCTGGAGGACGCCCCCCAGGGGACACTGAAGCTTTCTTT	CSPGGRPPGDTEAFF
TRBJ2-2	TRBV9	TRBD1	NA	TGTGCCAGCAGCGTAGCACAGGGGGCGAACACCGGGGAGCTGTTTTTT	CASSVAQGANTGELFF
TRBJ1-1	TRBV19	NA	NA	TGTGCCAGTAGTATAGTCGCTAAAGCGGGCACTGAAGCTTTCTTT	CASSIVAKAGTEAFF
TRBJ1-2	TRBV7-2	TRBD1	NA	TGTGCCAGCAGCTTAGACAGGGGGGACTATGGCTACACCTTC	CASSLDRGDYGYTF
TRBJ1-1	TRBV19	TRBD1	once	TGTGCCAGTAGTATGGCCGGACAGGGGACATCTGAAGCTTTCTTT	CASSMAGQGTSEAFF
TRBJ1-5	TRBV9	TRBD1	NA	TGTGCCCGCAAGCAGTTTGCCGGGGGAAAAAGGGACAGGGTGGATAGCAATCAGCCCCAGCATTTT	CARKQFAGGKRDRVDSNQPQHF
TRBJ2-7	TRBV18	NA	NA	TGTGCCAGCTCCCTCTCCTACGAGCAGTACTTC	CASSLSYEQYF
TRBJ2-7	TRBV11-2	NA	NA	TGTGCCATCGAGACACCTGGCTCCTACGAGCAGTACTTC	CAIETPGSYEQYF
TRBJ1-1	TRBV27	TRBD1	few	TGTGCCAGCAGTTTGACAGGGTCCTTAGTTTACAATGAAGCTTTCTTT	CASSLTGSLVYNEAFF
TRBJ2-7	TRBV27	TRBD2	few	TGTGCCGGAGAGACTCAGGCTAGCGGAAATTACGAGCAGTACTTC	CAGETQASGNYEQYF
TRBJ2-1	TRBV6-5	NA	NA	TGTGCCAGCACCCGCCAGGGACTCCACAATGAGCAGTTCTTC	CASTRQGLHNEQFF
TRBJ2-7	TRBV6-5	TRBD1	NA	TGTGCCAGCACCACAGGGGATAGCCACGAGCAGTACTTC	CASTTGDSHEQYF
TRBJ2-1	TRBV6-1	NA	NA	TGTGCCAGCAGTGAGACTAGCTCCTACAATGAGCAGTTCTTC	CASSETSSYNEQFF
TRBJ2-2	TRBV7-3	TRBD1	once	TGTGCCAGCACCAGGGACAGGGACACCGGGGAGCTGTTTTTT	CASTRDRDTGELFF
TRBJ2-2	TRBV5-1	NA	NA	TGCGCCAGCAGCCCAGGCGGGACAGCGAACACCGGGGAGCTGTTTTTT	CASSPGGTANTGELFF
TRBJ1-6	TRBV5-1	TRBD1	NA	TGCGCCAGCAGCTTGGGGACAGGGGGAAATTCACCCCTCCACTTT	CASSLGTGGNSPLHF